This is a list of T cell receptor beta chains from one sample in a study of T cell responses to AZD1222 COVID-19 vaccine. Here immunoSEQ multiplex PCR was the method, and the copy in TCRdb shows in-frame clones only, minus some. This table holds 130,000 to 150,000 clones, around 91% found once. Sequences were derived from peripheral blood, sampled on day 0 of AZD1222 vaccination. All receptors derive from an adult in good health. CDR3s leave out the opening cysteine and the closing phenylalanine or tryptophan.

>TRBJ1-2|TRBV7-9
ASSPSPGGHRYGYT
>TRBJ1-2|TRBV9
ASSPGGGGGYT
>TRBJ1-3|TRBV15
ATSRDRSTVFSGNTIY
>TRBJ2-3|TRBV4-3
ASSQGGEQGATDTQY
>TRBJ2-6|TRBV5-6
ASSLISSGDSSGANVLT
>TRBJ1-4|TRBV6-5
ASTGQTNEKLF
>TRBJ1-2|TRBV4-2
ASSQTGVLGIYGYT
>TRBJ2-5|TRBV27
ASSGLAVGETQY
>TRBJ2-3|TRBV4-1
ASSPSPPGGVTDTQY
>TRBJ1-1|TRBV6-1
ASSEGGQPNTEAF
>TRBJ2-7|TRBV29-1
SAKTGPGNYYEQY
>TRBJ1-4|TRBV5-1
ASSLGGASEKLF
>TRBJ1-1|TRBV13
ASRLAGAENTEAF
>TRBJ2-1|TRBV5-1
ASSLAGGGDEQF
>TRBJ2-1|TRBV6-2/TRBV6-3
ASSRSSQTDYNEQF
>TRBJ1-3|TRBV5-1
ASSLEAGNTIY
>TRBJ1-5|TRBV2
ASSVMGSNQPQH
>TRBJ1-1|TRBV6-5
ASSYSGTHEAF
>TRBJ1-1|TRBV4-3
ASSQNGGTEAF
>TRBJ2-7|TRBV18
ASSPGTDSYEQY
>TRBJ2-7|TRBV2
ASSAYRGGYEQY
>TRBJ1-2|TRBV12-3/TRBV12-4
ASSLGGSYGYT
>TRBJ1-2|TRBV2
ASSDGARVGGYT
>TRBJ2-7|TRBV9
ASSTGQRSYEQY
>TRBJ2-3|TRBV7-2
ASTGLAGGTADTQY
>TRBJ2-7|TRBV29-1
SVEATGWEQY